Sequencing of this T cell receptor (beta chain) was carried out in a study of T cell responses to AZD1222 COVID-19 vaccine. Produced via immunoSEQ multiplex PCR; TCRdb's table is partial and in-frame only. This table has some 110,000 clones, 89% appearing once. Here the sequenced sample was peripheral blood, taken 28 days after the second AZD1222 dose. This TCR derives from an adult who received the AZD1222 COVID-19 vaccine.

DNA of the CDR3: TGTGCCAGCAGAGCGACGAGACTAGCGGGCCGATCGAAGGAGACCCAGTACTTC. It translates to CASRATRLAGRSKETQYF. The chain has TRBV2 and TRBJ2-5, with TRBD2 matching over 10 bases. Per germline, CDR1 SNHLY and CDR2 FYNNEI. The CDR3 extends over 18 amino acids. Trimming took 6 bases from V and 5 from J; bases not matched to a gene: 18.